Shown below are 14 T cell receptor beta chains from a single sample sequenced in a study of T cells in Graves' hyperthyroidism and ophthalmopathy. TCR beta CDR3 sequences were amplified from RNA transcripts. The HTBI primer set served for first-round RT-PCR of the TCR CDR3. Using its own MiXCR run on the multiplex PCR reads, TCRdb lists one record per CDR3 protein. The sample includes around 290,000 distinct CDR3 sequences, 10% to 15% seen only once; the top ten take 6% to 8%. Sequencing used blood. These receptors all come from a woman in her twenties or thirties with Graves' hyperthyroidism that later progressed to Graves' ophthalmopathy.

This clonotype was counted ten times or more. DNA for the CDR3: TGTGCCAGCAGTTTTGGTCGGCCGCGTAATGAAAAACTGTTTTTT. This encodes CASSFGRPRNEKLFF. V usage is TRBV28 and J usage is TRBJ1-4; D call uncertain. The CDR3 is made up of 15 amino acids. Trimming pared 3 bases from V and 4 bases from J, leaving 12 bases between. Per germline, CDR1 MDHEN and CDR2 SYDVKM.

This clonotype occurred many times. The J gene is TRBJ2-3, the V gene TRBV4-1; TRBD1 aligns across 7 bases. The CDR3 runs to 14 residues. V shed 11 bases, J shed 2 bases, and the junction held 10 bases outside the gene matches. Per germline, CDR1 MGHRA and CDR2 YSYEKL. The CDR3 here is CAVTTGLHTDTQYF. The CDR3 DNA reads TGCGCCGTGACGACAGGGCTCCACACAGATACGCAGTATTTT.

This clonotype was counted between two and nine times. V is TRBV29-1 and J is TRBJ1-1; D ambiguous. V gave up 6 bases and J gave up 4 bases, with 21 bases separating them. Germline loops: CDR1 SQVTM, CDR2 ANQGSEA. The CDR3 consists of 15 residues. The CDR3: CSVAAGAESTTEAFF. Here the CDR3 DNA reads TGCAGCGTCGCTGCGGGAGCAGAGAGTACCACTGAAGCTTTCTTT. Full variable domain (missing parts from reference TRBV29-1 and TRBJ1-1): SAVISQKPSRDICQRGTSLTIQCQVDSQVTMMFWYRQQPGQSLTLIATANQGSEATYESGFVIDKFPISRPNLTFSTLTVSNMSPEDSSIYLCSVAAGAESTTEAFFGQGTRLTVV.

This clonotype was picked up many times. The V gene is TRBV2, the J gene TRBJ2-1; TRBD2 matches 10 bases. Germline CDR1 and CDR2: SNHLY and FYNNEI. This CDR3 spans 17 amino acids. With 5 bases clipped from V and 11 bases from J, the junction kept 18 bases outside the gene matches. This CDR3 is CASSSQREGPHNAKQFF. CDR3 coding DNA: TGTGCCAGCAGTTCTCAGCGGGAGGGGCCCCACAATGCTAAGCAGTTCTTC.

This rearrangement joins TRBV6-1 to TRBJ2-2, with D perhaps TRBD2 (6 bases). Germline values: CDR1 MNHNS, CDR2 SASEGT. The CDR3 spans 15 residues. V lost 0 bases, J lost 4 bases, and 9 bases lay in between. The CDR3 bases are TGTGCCAGCAGTGAAGCTTGGAGGGGCACCGGGGAGCTGTTTTTT. Amino acid sequence: CASSEAWRGTGELFF.

This clonotype was seen at least ten times. The J gene is TRBJ2-1, the V gene TRBV15, with TRBD2 matching over 9 bases. The germline V gene encodes CDR1 LNHNV and CDR2 YYDKDF (reference sequence). V gave up 0 bases and J gave up 9 bases; unmatched junction bases: 6. The CDR3 sequence is 15 residues long. This chain's CDR3 is CATSRDLGGRAEQFF. CDR3 nucleotide sequence: TGTGCCACCAGCAGAGATTTGGGCGGGAGGGCTGAGCAGTTCTTC.

This clonotype was counted at least ten times. The chain is built from TRBV9 and TRBJ2-7, with a weak D call TRBD2 (7 bases). CDR1 SGDLS and CDR2 YYNGEE come from the germline V gene. The V end lost 0 bases, the J end lost 3 bases, and 10 bases lay between the germline ends. This CDR3 spans 14 amino acids. This CDR3 reads CASSVGGGNYEQYF. CDR3 DNA sequence: TGTGCCAGCAGCGTAGGGGGGGGCAACTACGAGCAGTACTTC.

This sequence joins TRBV19 and TRBJ2-3; D gene unclear. The V end lost 4 bases, the J end lost 8 bases, and 16 bases lay between the germline ends. This CDR3 spans 14 amino acids. CDR1 is LNHDA and CDR2 is SQIVND in the germline V gene (reference sequence). Here the CDR3 DNA reads TGTGCCAGTAGTACAGGACGCTCCGGGCTTACGCAGTATTTT. Protein sequence: CASSTGRSGLTQYF. The full variable domain, its missing parts supplied by reference TRBV19 and TRBJ2-3, is DGGITQSPKYLFRKEGQNVTLSCEQNLNHDAMYWYRQDPGQGLRLIYYSQIVNDFQKGDIAEGYSVSREKKESFPLTVTSAQKNPTAFYLCASSTGRSGLTQYFGPGTRLTVL.

This chain links TRBV12-3 or TRBV12-4 with TRBJ2-3; TRBD1 aligns across 11 bases. With V trimmed by 5 bases and J by 4 bases, 8 bases remained unmatched. The CDR3 consists of 16 residues. In DNA form, the CDR3 reads TGTGCCAGCAGTGGCCGGACAGGGGGCCGGGCAGATACGCAGTATTTT. Its translation is CASSGRTGGRADTQYF.

Ten or more counts support this clonotype. The chain recombines TRBV12-3 or TRBV12-4 with TRBJ1-2; the match to TRBD1 covers 7 bases. V gave up 3 bases and J gave up 8 bases; unmatched junction bases: 18. CDR3 length equals 17 residues. As DNA, the CDR3 is TGTGCCAGCAGTTTTCGCCGTCTGGACAGGTGGTTGGGGGGCTACACCTTC. This codes for CASSFRRLDRWLGGYTF.

This clonotype was counted ten times or more. The CDR3 bases are TGTGCCAGCTCACCACCGGTCCGGGAAGAAGCTTTCTTT. Its protein is CASSPPVREEAFF. This chain links TRBV18 with TRBJ1-1; no definite D call. Germline CDR1 reads KGHSH; CDR2 reads LQKENI. Trimming left V 0 bases short and J 8 bases short, with 10 bases between. The CDR3 has 13 residues.

This clonotype was picked up a small number of times. Sequence at one end of the junction differs from germline and may be a read error. The rearrangement uses TRBV6-5 and TRBJ2-1; D not resolved. This CDR3 comprises 17 residues. The germline CDR1 and CDR2 sequences are MNHEY and SVGAGI. The CDR3 DNA sequence: TGTGCCAGCAGTTACTCCATAGTCGAGTACTCCCACAATGAGCAGTTCTTC. It encodes CASSYSIVEYSHNEQFF.

This sequence joins TRBV4-3 and TRBJ2-1; 11 nucleotides align to TRBD2. The CDR3 runs 16 residues. The trim removed 0 bases at V and 7 bases at J, leaving 5 bases unmatched. Looked up from germline, CDR1 is LGHNA and CDR2 is YSLEER. CDR3 in DNA: TGCGCCAGCAGCCAAGATCTAGCGGGAGGCCAAAATGAGCAGTTCTTC. Amino acid sequence: CASSQDLAGGQNEQFF.

There are a few counts of this clonotype. The chain carries TRBV12-5 and TRBJ1-1, with TRBD1 as a possible D gene (5 bases). The germline V and J ends were trimmed by 1 base and 4 bases, with 7 bases remaining between them. This CDR3 has 13 residues. Germline assignment: CDR1 LGHNT and CDR2 FRNRAP. The CDR3 DNA sequence: TGTGCTAGTGGTTTGGGGAGGGGCACTGAAGCTTTCTTT. Its protein product is CASGLGRGTEAFF.